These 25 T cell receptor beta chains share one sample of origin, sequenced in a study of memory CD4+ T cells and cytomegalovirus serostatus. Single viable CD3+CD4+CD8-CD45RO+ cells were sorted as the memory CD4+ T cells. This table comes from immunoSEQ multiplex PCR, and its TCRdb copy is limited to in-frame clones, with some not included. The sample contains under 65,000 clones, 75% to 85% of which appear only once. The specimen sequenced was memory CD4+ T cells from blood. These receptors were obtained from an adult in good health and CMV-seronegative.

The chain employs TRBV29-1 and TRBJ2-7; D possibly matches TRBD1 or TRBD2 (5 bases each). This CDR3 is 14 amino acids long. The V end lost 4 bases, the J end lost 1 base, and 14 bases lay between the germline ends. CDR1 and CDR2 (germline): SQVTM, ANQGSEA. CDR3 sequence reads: CSVGGRSASYEQYF. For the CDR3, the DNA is TGCAGCGTTGGGGGACGCTCAGCATCCTACGAGCAGTACTTC.

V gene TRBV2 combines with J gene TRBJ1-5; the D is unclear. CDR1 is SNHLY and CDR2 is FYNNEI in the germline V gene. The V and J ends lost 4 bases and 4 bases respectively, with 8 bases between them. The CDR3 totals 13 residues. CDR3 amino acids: CASSGRENQPQHF. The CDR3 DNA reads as TGTGCCAGCAGTGGACGGGAAAATCAGCCCCAGCATTTT.

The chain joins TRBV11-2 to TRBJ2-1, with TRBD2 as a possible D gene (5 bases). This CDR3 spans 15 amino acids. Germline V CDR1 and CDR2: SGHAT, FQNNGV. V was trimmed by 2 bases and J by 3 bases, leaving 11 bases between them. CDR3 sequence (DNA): TGTGCCAGCAGCTTACGGAGCGGAGACTACAATGAGCAGTTCTTC. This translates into CASSLRSGDYNEQFF.

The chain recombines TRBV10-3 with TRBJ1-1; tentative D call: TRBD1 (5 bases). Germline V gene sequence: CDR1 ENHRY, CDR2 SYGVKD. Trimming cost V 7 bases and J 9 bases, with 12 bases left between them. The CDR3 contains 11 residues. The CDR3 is CAIMREDKAFF. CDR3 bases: TGTGCCATCATGCGTGAGGACAAAGCTTTCTTT.

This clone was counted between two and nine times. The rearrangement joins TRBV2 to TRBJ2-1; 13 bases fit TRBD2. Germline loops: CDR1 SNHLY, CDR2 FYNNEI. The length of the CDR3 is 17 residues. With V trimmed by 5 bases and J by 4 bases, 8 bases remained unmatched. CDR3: CASSYSGLAGVYNEQFF. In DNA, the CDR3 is TGTGCCAGCAGTTACTCCGGACTAGCGGGAGTATACAATGAGCAGTTCTTC. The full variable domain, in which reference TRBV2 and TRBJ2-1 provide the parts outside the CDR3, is EPEVTQTPSHQVTQMGQEVILRCVPISNHLYFYWYRQILGQKVEFLVSFYNNEISEKSEIFDDQFSVERPDGSNFTLKIRSTKLEDSAMYFCASSYSGLAGVYNEQFFGPGTRLTVL.

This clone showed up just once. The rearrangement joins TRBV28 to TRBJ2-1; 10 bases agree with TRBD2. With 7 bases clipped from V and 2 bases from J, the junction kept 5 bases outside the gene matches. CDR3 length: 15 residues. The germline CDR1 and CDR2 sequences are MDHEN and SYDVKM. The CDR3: CASNDLAGAYNEQFF. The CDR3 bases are TGTGCCAGCAACGACCTAGCGGGAGCCTACAATGAGCAGTTCTTC.

CDR3 coding DNA: TGTGCCAGCAGCTTGGCCAGGGCACCCGGCTACACCTTC. It yields the protein CASSLARAPGYTF. The chain recombines TRBV5-4 with TRBJ1-2; possibly TRBD1 for D (5 bases). The CDR3 totals 13 residues. V shed 0 bases and J shed 8 bases, with 11 bases lying between them. From germline, CDR1 is SGHNT and CDR2 YYREEE (reference sequence).

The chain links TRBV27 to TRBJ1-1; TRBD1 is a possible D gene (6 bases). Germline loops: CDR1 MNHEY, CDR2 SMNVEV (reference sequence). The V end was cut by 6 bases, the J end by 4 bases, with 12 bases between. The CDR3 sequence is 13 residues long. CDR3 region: CASRGGGGTEAFF. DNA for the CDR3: TGTGCCAGCAGAGGGGGGGGCGGCACTGAAGCTTTCTTT.

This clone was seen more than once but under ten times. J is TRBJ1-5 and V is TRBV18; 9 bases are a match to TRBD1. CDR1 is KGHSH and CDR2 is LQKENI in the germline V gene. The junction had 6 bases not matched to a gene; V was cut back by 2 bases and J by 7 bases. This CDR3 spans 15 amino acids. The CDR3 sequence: CASSPAGTGKQPQHF. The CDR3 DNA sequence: TGTGCCAGCTCACCAGCTGGGACAGGGAAACAGCCCCAGCATTTT.

CDR3 residues: CASSMGYTYEQYF. For the CDR3, the DNA is TGTGCCAGTAGTATGGGCTATACCTACGAGCAGTACTTC. The genes are TRBV19 and TRBJ2-7; no clear D. The CDR3 runs to 13 residues. The V gene's germline CDR1 is LNHDA and CDR2 SQIVND (reference sequence). V was pared by 3 bases and J by 2 bases, with 8 bases between.

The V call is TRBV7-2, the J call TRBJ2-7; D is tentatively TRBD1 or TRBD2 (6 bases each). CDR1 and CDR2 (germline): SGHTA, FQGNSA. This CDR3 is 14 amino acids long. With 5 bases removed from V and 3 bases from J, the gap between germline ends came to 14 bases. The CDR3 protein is CASSKQGGSYEQYF. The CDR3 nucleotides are TGTGCCAGCAGCAAACAGGGAGGCAGCTACGAGCAGTACTTC.

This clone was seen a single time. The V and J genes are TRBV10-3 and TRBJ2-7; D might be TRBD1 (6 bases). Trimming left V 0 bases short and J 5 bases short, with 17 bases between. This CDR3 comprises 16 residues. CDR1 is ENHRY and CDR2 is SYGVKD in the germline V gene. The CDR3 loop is CAISESRGGGADEQYF. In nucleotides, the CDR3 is TGTGCCATCAGTGAGTCTAGGGGTGGGGGCGCGGACGAGCAGTACTTC.

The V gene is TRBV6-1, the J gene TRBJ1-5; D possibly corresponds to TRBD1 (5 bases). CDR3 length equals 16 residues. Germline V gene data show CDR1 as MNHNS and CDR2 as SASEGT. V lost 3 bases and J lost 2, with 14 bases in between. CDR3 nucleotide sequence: TGTGCCAGCAGTGAGACTTGGGGGTCGGGCAATCAGCCCCAGCATTTT. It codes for CASSETWGSGNQPQHF.

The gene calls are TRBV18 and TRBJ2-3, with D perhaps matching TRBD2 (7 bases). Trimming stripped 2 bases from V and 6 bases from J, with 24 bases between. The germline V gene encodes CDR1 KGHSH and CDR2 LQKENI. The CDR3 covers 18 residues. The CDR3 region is CASSPTTLGAGVSDTQYF. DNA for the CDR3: TGTGCCAGCTCACCAACAACTTTGGGGGCGGGAGTGTCGGATACGCAGTATTTT.

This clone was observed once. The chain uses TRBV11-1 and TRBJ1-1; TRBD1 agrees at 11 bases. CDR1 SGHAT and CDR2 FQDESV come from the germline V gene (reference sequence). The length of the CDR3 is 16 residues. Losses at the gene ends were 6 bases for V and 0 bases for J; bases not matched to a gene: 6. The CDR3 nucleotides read TGTGCCAGCAGACGGACAGGGGGCAGACTGAACACTGAAGCTTTCTTT. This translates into CASRRTGGRLNTEAFF.

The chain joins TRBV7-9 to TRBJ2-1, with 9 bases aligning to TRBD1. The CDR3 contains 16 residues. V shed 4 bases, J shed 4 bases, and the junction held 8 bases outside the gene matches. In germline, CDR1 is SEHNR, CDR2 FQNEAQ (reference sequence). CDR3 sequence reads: CASSSPGTGLYNEQFF. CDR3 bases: TGTGCCAGCAGCTCCCCCGGGACAGGGCTTTACAATGAGCAGTTCTTC.

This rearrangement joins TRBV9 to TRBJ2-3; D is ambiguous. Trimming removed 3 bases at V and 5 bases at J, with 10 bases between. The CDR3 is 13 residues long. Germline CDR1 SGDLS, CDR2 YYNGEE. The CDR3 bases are TGTGCCAGCAGCGCGAGGCCTGAAGATACGCAGTATTTT. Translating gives CASSARPEDTQYF.

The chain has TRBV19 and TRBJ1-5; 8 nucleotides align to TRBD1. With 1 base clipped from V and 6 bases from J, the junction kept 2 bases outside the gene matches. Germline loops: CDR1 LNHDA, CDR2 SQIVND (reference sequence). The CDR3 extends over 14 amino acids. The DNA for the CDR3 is TGTGCCAGTAGTATAGGGACAGGGCGTCAGCCCCAGCATTTT. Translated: CASSIGTGRQPQHF. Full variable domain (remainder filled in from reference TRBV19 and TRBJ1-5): DGGITQSPKYLFRKEGQNVTLSCEQNLNHDAMYWYRQDPGQGLRLIYYSQIVNDFQKGDIAEGYSVSREKKESFPLTVTSAQKNPTAFYLCASSIGTGRQPQHFGDGTRLSIL.

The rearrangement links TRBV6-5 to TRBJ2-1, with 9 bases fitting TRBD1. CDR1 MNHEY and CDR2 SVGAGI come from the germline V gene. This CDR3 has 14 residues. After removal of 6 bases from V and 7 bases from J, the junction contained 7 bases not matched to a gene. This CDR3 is CASRWTGAGNEQFF. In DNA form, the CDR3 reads TGTGCCAGCAGGTGGACAGGGGCGGGGAATGAGCAGTTCTTC.

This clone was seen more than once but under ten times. The DNA for the CDR3 is TGCAGCGTTTGGGACAGGCCGAACACTGAAGCTTTCTTT. Translated: CSVWDRPNTEAFF. V usage is TRBV29-1 and J usage is TRBJ1-1; 8 nucleotides match TRBD1. The CDR3 is made up of 13 amino acids. Losses at the gene ends were 5 bases for V and 1 base for J; bases not matched to a gene: 3. Germline assignment: CDR1 SQVTM and CDR2 ANQGSEA.

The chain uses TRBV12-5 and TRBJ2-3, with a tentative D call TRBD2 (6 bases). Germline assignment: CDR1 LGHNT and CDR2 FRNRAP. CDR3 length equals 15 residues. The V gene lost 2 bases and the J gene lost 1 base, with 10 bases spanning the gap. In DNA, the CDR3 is TGTGCTAGTGGTTTGTCGTCTAGCGGCACAGATACGCAGTATTTT. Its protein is CASGLSSSGTDTQYF.

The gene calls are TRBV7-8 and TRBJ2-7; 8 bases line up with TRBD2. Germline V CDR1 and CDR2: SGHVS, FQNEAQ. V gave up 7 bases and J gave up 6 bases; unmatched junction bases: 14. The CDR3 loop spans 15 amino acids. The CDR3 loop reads CASTNSGNLWVEQYF. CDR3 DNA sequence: TGTGCCAGCACCAATAGCGGGAACCTTTGGGTCGAGCAGTACTTC.

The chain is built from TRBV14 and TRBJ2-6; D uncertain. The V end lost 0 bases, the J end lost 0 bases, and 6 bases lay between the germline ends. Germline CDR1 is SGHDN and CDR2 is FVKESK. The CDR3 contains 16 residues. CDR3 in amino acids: CASSQETGSGANVLTF. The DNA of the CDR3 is TGTGCCAGCAGCCAAGAAACGGGCTCTGGGGCCAACGTCCTGACTTTC.

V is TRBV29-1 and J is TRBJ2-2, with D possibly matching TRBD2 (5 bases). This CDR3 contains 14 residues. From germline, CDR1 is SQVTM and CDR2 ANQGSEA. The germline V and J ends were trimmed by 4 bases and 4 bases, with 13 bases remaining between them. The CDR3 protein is CSVGYRRGTGELFF. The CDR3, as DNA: TGCAGCGTTGGTTACAGACGGGGCACCGGGGAGCTGTTTTTT.

The CDR3 nucleotides read TGTGCCAGCAGCTGGAGGGACAGAAATCAGCCCCAGCATTTT. Its protein is CASSWRDRNQPQHF. V usage is TRBV5-5 and J usage is TRBJ1-5; 7 bases agree with TRBD1. Germline V CDR1 and CDR2: SGHKS, YYEKEE (reference sequence). This CDR3 is built from 14 residues. V was clipped by 3 bases and J by 4 bases; unmatched bases: 4.